This T cell receptor (beta chain) was identified during a study of blood T cell repertoires in COVID-19. Study background: Acute and convalescent COVID-19 samples came from the United States, Italy and Spain. From T cells, B-cell-depleted T cells, or PBMCs came the material, which was cDNA or gDNA.

Methods used by the authors: Reference gene primer amplification in the assay estimated nucleated cell counts. Produced via immunoSEQ multiplex PCR; TCRdb's table is partial and in-frame only. V and J calls and clone size are as listed in that table; D and trimming were resolved from the DNA. Found here are hundreds of thousands of clones, around 84% of them singletons; the top ten hold 4.4%. Sequencing was carried out using peripheral blood. The clonotype originates from a man aged 45 to 65 with acute or convalescent COVID-19.

CDR3 DNA: TGCGCCAGCAGCTTATCGGGAGGGACCTCCCTCCCAGATACGCAGTATTTT. Translated, it gives CASSLSGGTSLPDTQYF. The V and J genes are TRBV5-1 and TRBJ2-3; 8 bases match TRBD2. Germline CDR1 and CDR2: SGHRS and YFSETQ. V trimming: 2 bases; J trimming: 4 bases; junction bases outside the gene matches: 12. The CDR3 covers 17 residues.